A selection of T cell receptor beta chains follows, all from one sample in a study of response to subunit inactivated influenza vaccine. TCRdb redid the calling of the RT-PCR reads with MiXCR, one entry per CDR3 protein. The profile shows 300,000 to 350,000 distinct CDR3 sequences, around 20% of them singletons. Sequences were derived from PBMCs from blood, sampled 21 months after vaccination. The receptors stem from a man aged 50 to 75 who received an inactivated influenza vaccine. The CDR3 runs from the conserved cysteine through the conserved F or W. A D gene is named only where the DNA matches it firmly. Clone size appears in some rows only: once, few, many, or a class for an expanded clone.

d_call: -
cdr3_length: 13
j_call: TRBJ2-2
v_call: TRBV7-9
clone_size: few
cdr3_aa: CASSPPGAGELFF
cdr3_nt: TGTGCCAGCAGCCCCCCGGGTGCCGGGGAGCTGTTTTTT

d_call: -
cdr3_length: 12
j_call: TRBJ2-1
v_call: TRBV20-1
clone_size: few
cdr3_aa: CSANPGGPEQFF
cdr3_nt: TGCAGTGCTAACCCGGGTGGACCTGAGCAGTTCTTC

d_call: TRBD1
cdr3_length: 15
j_call: TRBJ2-1
v_call: TRBV7-9
clone_size: few
cdr3_aa: CASSLTGTGYNEQFF
cdr3_nt: TGTGCCAGCAGCCTTACCGGGACAGGGTACAATGAGCAGTTCTTC

d_call: -
cdr3_length: 15
j_call: TRBJ2-1
v_call: TRBV7-9
clone_size: -
cdr3_aa: CASSPPRVGYNEQFF
cdr3_nt: TGTGCCAGCAGCCCCCCCAGGGTGGGCTACAATGAGCAGTTCTTC

d_call: -
cdr3_length: 14
j_call: TRBJ2-2
v_call: TRBV20-1
clone_size: -
cdr3_aa: CSARDFMNTGELFF
cdr3_nt: TGCAGTGCTAGAGACTTCATGAACACCGGGGAGCTGTTTTTT

d_call: -
cdr3_length: 14
j_call: TRBJ2-2
v_call: TRBV12-3/TRBV12-4
clone_size: few
cdr3_aa: CASSPGTIAGELFF
cdr3_nt: TGTGCCAGCAGTCCGGGGACGATCGCCGGGGAGCTGTTTTTT

d_call: TRBD2
cdr3_length: 15
j_call: TRBJ2-3
v_call: TRBV4-3
clone_size: few
cdr3_aa: CASSHTSGSTDTQYF
cdr3_nt: TGCGCCAGCAGCCATACTAGCGGATCGACAGATACGCAGTATTTT

d_call: TRBD2
cdr3_length: 16
j_call: TRBJ2-1
v_call: TRBV12-3/TRBV12-4
clone_size: few
cdr3_aa: CASSGGLAGGDNEQFF
cdr3_nt: TGTGCCAGCAGTGGGGGACTAGCGGGAGGGGACAATGAGCAGTTCTTC

d_call: -
cdr3_length: 12
j_call: TRBJ1-1
v_call: TRBV30
clone_size: -
cdr3_aa: CAWGQRFTEAFF
cdr3_nt: TGTGCCTGGGGACAGAGATTCACTGAAGCTTTCTTT

d_call: -
cdr3_length: 13
j_call: TRBJ1-1
v_call: TRBV6-1
clone_size: few
cdr3_aa: CASSGGLSTEAFF
cdr3_nt: TGTGCCAGCAGTGGAGGCCTCAGCACTGAAGCTTTCTTT

d_call: TRBD2
cdr3_length: 18
j_call: TRBJ2-4
v_call: TRBV6-2/TRBV6-3
clone_size: -
cdr3_aa: CASSYILAGARAKNIQYF
cdr3_nt: TGTGCCAGCAGTTACATACTAGCGGGAGCAAGAGCCAAAAACATTCAGTACTTC

d_call: -
cdr3_length: 12
j_call: TRBJ1-5
v_call: TRBV24-1
clone_size: -
cdr3_aa: CATGIGDQPQHF
cdr3_nt: TGTGCCACTGGAATAGGGGATCAGCCCCAGCATTTT

d_call: -
cdr3_length: 15
j_call: TRBJ1-3
v_call: TRBV21-1
clone_size: few
cdr3_aa: CASSGGTGAGNTIYF
cdr3_nt: TGTGCCAGCAGCGGAGGGACAGGGGCTGGAAACACCATATATTTT

d_call: -
cdr3_length: 14
j_call: TRBJ2-1
v_call: TRBV28
clone_size: few
cdr3_aa: CASSGSSSYNEQFF
cdr3_nt: TGTGCCAGCAGTGGCAGCAGCTCCTACAATGAGCAGTTCTTC

d_call: -
cdr3_length: 15
j_call: TRBJ2-3
v_call: TRBV11-2
clone_size: few
cdr3_aa: CASSYAPSFTDTQYF
cdr3_nt: TGTGCCAGCAGCTACGCCCCCAGTTTCACAGATACGCAGTATTTT

d_call: TRBD1
cdr3_length: 11
j_call: TRBJ1-1
v_call: TRBV6-5
clone_size: few
cdr3_aa: CASREDRAAFF
cdr3_nt: TGTGCCAGCAGAGAGGACAGGGCGGCTTTCTTT

d_call: TRBD1
cdr3_length: 12
j_call: TRBJ1-5
v_call: TRBV29-1
clone_size: many
cdr3_aa: CSGGQVFQPQHF
cdr3_nt: TGCAGCGGAGGACAGGTATTTCAGCCCCAGCATTTT

d_call: -
cdr3_length: 13
j_call: TRBJ1-1
v_call: TRBV20-1
clone_size: few
cdr3_aa: CSAARSGGTEAFF
cdr3_nt: TGCAGTGCCGCCCGATCGGGGGGGACTGAAGCTTTCTTT

d_call: -
cdr3_length: 12
j_call: TRBJ2-7
v_call: TRBV28
clone_size: -
cdr3_aa: CASSLPVSEQYF
cdr3_nt: TGTGCCAGCAGTTTACCCGTAAGCGAGCAGTACTTC

d_call: -
cdr3_length: 15
j_call: TRBJ1-5
v_call: TRBV28
clone_size: -
cdr3_aa: CASSLGGLNHQPQHF
cdr3_nt: TGTGCCAGCAGTTTAGGGGGACTGAACCATCAGCCCCAGCATTTT

d_call: TRBD1
cdr3_length: 13
j_call: TRBJ1-1
v_call: TRBV27
clone_size: few
cdr3_aa: CASARQGGTEAFF
cdr3_nt: TGTGCCAGCGCTCGACAGGGGGGCACTGAAGCTTTCTTT

d_call: -
cdr3_length: 12
j_call: TRBJ1-1
v_call: TRBV6-1
clone_size: -
cdr3_aa: CATQLGVGGAFF
cdr3_nt: TGTGCCACCCAGTTGGGGGTGGGGGGAGCTTTCTTT

d_call: -
cdr3_length: 17
j_call: TRBJ2-7
v_call: TRBV7-9
clone_size: -
cdr3_aa: CASSFAPGAGVFYEQYF
cdr3_nt: TGTGCCAGCAGCTTCGCCCCAGGGGCAGGGGTGTTTTACGAGCAGTACTTC

d_call: -
cdr3_length: 15
j_call: TRBJ2-1
v_call: TRBV7-9
clone_size: once
cdr3_aa: CASSSVLNRYNEQFF
cdr3_nt: TGTGCCAGCAGCTCCGTATTAAACAGGTACAATGAGCAGTTCTTC

d_call: -
cdr3_length: 14
j_call: TRBJ1-1
v_call: TRBV5-1
clone_size: many
cdr3_aa: CASSSGTGDTEAFF
cdr3_nt: TGCGCCAGCAGCTCGGGCACAGGAGACACTGAAGCTTTCTTT

d_call: -
cdr3_length: 13
j_call: TRBJ1-5
v_call: TRBV20-1
clone_size: many
cdr3_aa: CSANGNSNQPQHF
cdr3_nt: TGCAGTGCTAACGGAAATAGCAATCAGCCCCAGCATTTT

d_call: -
cdr3_length: 15
j_call: TRBJ1-2
v_call: TRBV5-1
clone_size: few
cdr3_aa: CASSFSPIEGGGYTF
cdr3_nt: TGCGCCAGCAGCTTCAGTCCTATAGAGGGAGGCGGCTACACCTTC

d_call: -
cdr3_length: 11
j_call: TRBJ2-1
v_call: TRBV2
clone_size: -
cdr3_aa: CASSASGEQFF
cdr3_nt: TGTGCCAGCAGTGCGAGCGGGGAGCAGTTCTTC

d_call: TRBD2
cdr3_length: 16
j_call: TRBJ2-7
v_call: TRBV27
clone_size: many
cdr3_aa: CASSLSAPGGAYEQYF
cdr3_nt: TGTGCCAGCAGTTTATCGGCCCCGGGGGGGGCCTACGAGCAGTACTTC

d_call: TRBD1
cdr3_length: 14
j_call: TRBJ2-5
v_call: TRBV6-1
clone_size: -
cdr3_aa: CASKRGQVQETQYF
cdr3_nt: TGTGCCAGCAAAAGGGGACAGGTTCAAGAGACCCAGTACTTC

d_call: -
cdr3_length: 17
j_call: TRBJ1-6
v_call: TRBV27
clone_size: few
cdr3_aa: CASSLAGGPSYNSPLHF
cdr3_nt: TGTGCCAGCAGTTTAGCGGGGGGGCCATCCTATAATTCACCCCTCCACTTT

d_call: TRBD1
cdr3_length: 14
j_call: TRBJ2-1
v_call: TRBV20-1
clone_size: few
cdr3_aa: CSARDYRGGNEQFF
cdr3_nt: TGCAGTGCTAGAGATTACAGGGGCGGCAATGAGCAGTTCTTC

d_call: TRBD2
cdr3_length: 13
j_call: TRBJ2-2
v_call: TRBV20-1
clone_size: few
cdr3_aa: CSASRGGTGELFF
cdr3_nt: TGCAGTGCTAGCCGGGGGGGAACCGGGGAGCTGTTTTTT

d_call: -
cdr3_length: 14
j_call: TRBJ2-1
v_call: TRBV4-3
clone_size: -
cdr3_aa: CASSHTSGGGEQFF
cdr3_nt: TGCGCCAGCAGCCATACGTCAGGGGGAGGTGAGCAGTTCTTC

d_call: -
cdr3_length: 14
j_call: TRBJ1-2
v_call: TRBV4-3
clone_size: -
cdr3_aa: CASSQTPVLDGYTF
cdr3_nt: TGCGCCAGCAGCCAAACGCCAGTGTTGGATGGCTACACCTTC

d_call: TRBD1
cdr3_length: 14
j_call: TRBJ1-1
v_call: TRBV12-3/TRBV12-4
clone_size: -
cdr3_aa: CASSWNDRGLEAFF
cdr3_nt: TGTGCCAGCAGTTGGAATGACAGGGGACTTGAAGCTTTCTTT

d_call: TRBD2
cdr3_length: 16
j_call: TRBJ2-4
v_call: TRBV20-1
clone_size: -
cdr3_aa: CSARDIRGGTKNIQYF
cdr3_nt: TGCAGTGCTAGAGATATACGCGGGGGGACCAAAAACATTCAGTACTTC

d_call: -
cdr3_length: 13
j_call: TRBJ1-6
v_call: TRBV5-1
clone_size: -
cdr3_aa: CASSPTVGGLLHF
cdr3_nt: TGCGCCAGCAGCCCCACCGTGGGGGGACTCCTCCACTTT

d_call: -
cdr3_length: 12
j_call: TRBJ1-2
v_call: TRBV12-3/TRBV12-4
clone_size: few
cdr3_aa: CASSTASYGYTF
cdr3_nt: TGTGCCAGCAGTACTGCCTCTTATGGCTACACCTTC

d_call: TRBD2
cdr3_length: 16
j_call: TRBJ2-1
v_call: TRBV27
clone_size: few
cdr3_aa: CASSLPLAGSKDEQFF
cdr3_nt: TGTGCCAGCAGTTTGCCCTTAGCGGGAAGCAAAGATGAGCAGTTCTTC

d_call: -
cdr3_length: 15
j_call: TRBJ2-1
v_call: TRBV25-1
clone_size: once
cdr3_aa: CASAQVTTTYNEQFF
cdr3_nt: TGTGCCAGCGCCCAGGTGACTACCACCTACAATGAGCAGTTCTTC

d_call: TRBD1
cdr3_length: 14
j_call: TRBJ1-2
v_call: TRBV28
clone_size: few
cdr3_aa: CASITIGQGDGYTF
cdr3_nt: TGTGCCAGCATTACCATCGGACAGGGCGACGGCTACACCTTC

d_call: -
cdr3_length: 13
j_call: TRBJ2-5
v_call: TRBV4-3
clone_size: -
cdr3_aa: CASSPRFQETQYF
cdr3_nt: TGCGCCAGCAGCCCGAGGTTTCAAGAGACCCAGTACTTC

d_call: -
cdr3_length: 14
j_call: TRBJ1-1
v_call: TRBV5-1
clone_size: -
cdr3_aa: CASSLLTEGGEAFF
cdr3_nt: TGCGCCAGCAGCTTGTTGACAGAGGGAGGAGAAGCTTTCTTT

d_call: -
cdr3_length: 13
j_call: TRBJ2-7
v_call: TRBV20-1
clone_size: few
cdr3_aa: CSARDSSLAEQYF
cdr3_nt: TGCAGTGCTAGGGACAGCTCTCTTGCCGAGCAGTACTTC

d_call: -
cdr3_length: 12
j_call: TRBJ1-2
v_call: TRBV19
clone_size: -
cdr3_aa: CASSQTVYGYTF
cdr3_nt: TGTGCCAGTAGCCAGACAGTCTATGGCTACACCTTC

d_call: -
cdr3_length: 15
j_call: TRBJ1-1
v_call: TRBV7-9
clone_size: -
cdr3_aa: CASSFLRGSPTEAFF
cdr3_nt: TGTGCCAGCAGCTTTCTCAGGGGTTCGCCCACTGAAGCTTTCTTT